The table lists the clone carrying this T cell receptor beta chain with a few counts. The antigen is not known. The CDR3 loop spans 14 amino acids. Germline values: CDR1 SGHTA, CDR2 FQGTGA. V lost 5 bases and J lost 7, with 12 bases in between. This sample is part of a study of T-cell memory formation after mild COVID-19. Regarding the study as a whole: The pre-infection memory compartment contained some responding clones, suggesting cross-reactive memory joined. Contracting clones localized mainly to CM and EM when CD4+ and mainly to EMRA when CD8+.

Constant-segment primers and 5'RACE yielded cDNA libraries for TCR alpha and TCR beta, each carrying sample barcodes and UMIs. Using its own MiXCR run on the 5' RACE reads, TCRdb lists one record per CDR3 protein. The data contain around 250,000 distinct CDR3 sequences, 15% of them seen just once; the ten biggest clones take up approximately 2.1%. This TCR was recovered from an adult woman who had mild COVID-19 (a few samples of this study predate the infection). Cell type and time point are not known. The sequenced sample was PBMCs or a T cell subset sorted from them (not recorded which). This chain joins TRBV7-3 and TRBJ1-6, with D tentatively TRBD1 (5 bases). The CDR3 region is CASSLAGPNSPLHF. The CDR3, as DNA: TGTGCCAGCAGCCTAGCGGGGCCCAATTCACCCCTCCACTTT.